This TCR beta chain was captured by sequencing in a study of CD8+ T cells in alopecia areata. Regarding the study as a whole: Tofacitinib significantly brought down scalp clonality and expanded CD8+ clones among top 100. Normal scalp showed lower clonality than lesional scalp, especially alopecia totalis/universalis.

The treatment: oral pan-JAK inhibitor, 5-10 mg twice daily. Peripheral blood and lesional scalp punch biopsies came from alopecia areata patients. Per germline, CDR1 MGHRA and CDR2 YSYEKL. With 1 base clipped from V and 4 bases from J, the junction kept 4 bases outside the gene matches. This CDR3 is built from 15 residues. Following extraction, RNA underwent reverse transcription to cDNA, which served as the sequencing template. Assay used: immunoSEQ multiplex PCR; TCRdb lists only in-frame clones, some missing. This table holds under 250,000 clones, roughly 56% found once. In its sample, this clone was seen once. Its antigen is unidentified.

Sequencing was performed on CD4+ T cells sorted from blood, taken at week 4, from a patient treated with tofacitinib. This TCR was recovered from a human donor with alopecia areata. V and J are TRBV4-1 and TRBJ1-5; 7 nucleotides agree with TRBD1. The CDR3 DNA reads TGCGCCAGCAGCCAAGCAGACAGGGAAAATCAGCCCCAGCATTTT. Its protein product is CASSQADRENQPQHF.